These 3 T cell receptor beta chains came from one sample sequenced in a study of response to subunit inactivated influenza vaccine. TCRdb independently ran MiXCR on the RT-PCR reads; one entry per CDR3 protein. The sample lists 600,000 to 850,000 distinct CDR3 sequences, around 15% occurring once. Source: PBMCs from blood, taken around two weeks before vaccination. The receptors shown here come from a man between 50 and 59 years old who received an inactivated influenza vaccine.

V and J are TRBV6-1 and TRBJ1-2, with D perhaps matching TRBD1 (6 bases). The CDR3 loop spans 14 amino acids. Trimming removed 0 bases at V and 5 bases at J, with 10 bases between. Germline CDR1 is MNHNS and CDR2 is SASEGT. CDR3 DNA sequence: TGTGCCAGCAGTGAAGCGGGGGCGCGGTATGGCTACACCTTC. Translation gives CASSEAGARYGYTF.

This clonotype was found many times. Its ends do not fully match the called genes, so a read error is possible. The chain uses TRBV10-3 and TRBJ1-3; a weak D match, TRBD1 (5 bases). The germline CDR1 and CDR2 sequences are ENHRY and SYGVKD. This CDR3 contains 15 residues. The chain's CDR3 is CAISESGFSGNTIYF. Here the CDR3 DNA reads TGTGCCATCAGCGAGTCAGGGTTCTCTGGAAACACCATATATTTT.

The chain uses TRBV29-1 and TRBJ2-3, with D tentatively TRBD1 or TRBD2 (6 bases each). Germline-derived CDR1 and CDR2 are SQVTM and ANQGSEA. The CDR3 covers 13 residues. Trimming removed 6 bases from V and 9 bases from J, with 19 bases in between. CDR3 nucleotides: TGCAGCGTGGGGACGGGGGCTAGGGACACGCAGTATTTT. Protein: CSVGTGARDTQYF.